The 14 T cell receptor beta chains below were found in one sample sequenced in a study of OX40 agonist ivuxolimab in advanced cancers. Measured with immunoSEQ multiplex PCR; TCRdb has only the in-frame clones, and not every one. The sample shows 60,000 to 90,000 clones, about nine tenths of them seen only once. The sequencing here drew on CD4+ or CD8+ T cells sorted from blood, taken in a trial of the OX40 agonist ivuxolimab. The source is an adult with an advanced solid tumor such as melanoma, head and neck, liver or kidney cancer.

This rearrangement joins TRBV28 to TRBJ2-4; perhaps TRBD2 as D (5 bases). Trimming took off 5 bases at V and 0 bases at J, with 11 bases between the two ends. The CDR3 spans 15 residues. The germline V gene has CDR1 MDHEN and CDR2 SYDVKM. CDR3 bases: TGTGCCAGCAGTCTGACTGGACTAGCCAAAAACATTCAGTACTTC. This sequence encodes CASSLTGLAKNIQYF.

The chain recombines TRBV19 with TRBJ1-3; D is undetermined. Germline CDR1 LNHDA, CDR2 SQIVND (reference sequence). V lost 5 bases, J lost 0 bases, and 14 bases lay in between. The length of the CDR3 is 16 residues. CDR3 loop: CASSVPLRSSGNTIYF. The CDR3 DNA sequence: TGTGCCAGTAGTGTCCCCTTGAGGAGCTCTGGAAACACCATATATTTT. Variable domain in full (rest from reference TRBV19 and TRBJ1-3): DGGITQSPKYLFRKEGQNVTLSCEQNLNHDAMYWYRQDPGQGLRLIYYSQIVNDFQKGDIAEGYSVSREKKESFPLTVTSAQKNPTAFYLCASSVPLRSSGNTIYFGEGSWLTVV.

The chain combines TRBV5-1 with TRBJ1-3; D unclear. CDR1 SGHRS and CDR2 YFSETQ come from the germline V gene. The CDR3 is 15 amino acids. The V end was cut by 1 base, the J end by 0 bases, with 8 bases between. The CDR3 DNA reads as TGCGCCAGCAGCTTGTCCGGTAACTCTGGAAACACCATATATTTT. Translated, it gives CASSLSGNSGNTIYF.

The gene calls are TRBV11-2 and TRBJ1-3; D gene uncertain. The CDR3 spans 13 residues. V was pared by 5 bases and J by 1 base, with 6 bases between. Germline CDR1 is SGHAT and CDR2 is FQNNGV. Here the CDR3 reads CASSLTSGNTIYF. CDR3 bases: TGTGCCAGCAGCCTCACGTCTGGAAACACCATATATTTT.

The chain employs TRBV5-6 and TRBJ2-1; 8 bases fit TRBD1. J gave up 4 bases and V 4 bases, and 7 bases lay outside the gene matches. Germline V gene sequence: CDR1 SGHDT, CDR2 YYEEEE. The CDR3 loop spans 15 amino acids. This CDR3 reads CASSRGRQGYNEQFF. The CDR3 DNA reads as TGTGCCAGCAGCCGAGGGAGACAGGGGTACAATGAGCAGTTCTTC.

The chain combines TRBV5-6 with TRBJ2-3, with D possibly matching TRBD1 (5 bases). There are 15 residues in the CDR3. Germline CDR1 is SGHDT and CDR2 is YYEEEE. V lost 0 bases and J lost 0, with 8 bases in between. DNA for the CDR3: TGTGCCAGCAGCTTGGGGGGCAGAAGCACAGATACGCAGTATTTT. Translated: CASSLGGRSTDTQYF.

This rearrangement joins TRBV6-5 to TRBJ2-7; 7 bases fit TRBD1. The germline V gene has CDR1 MNHEY and CDR2 SVGAGI. The CDR3 length is 14 residues. V shed 0 bases, J shed 4 bases, and the junction held 3 bases outside the gene matches. The CDR3, as DNA: TGTGCCAGCAGTTACTCGAACAGGGGATACGAGCAGTACTTC. Encoded protein: CASSYSNRGYEQYF.

The gene calls are TRBV7-9 and TRBJ1-2; possible D gene TRBD1, 6 bases. The CDR3 loop spans 16 amino acids. Germline V gives CDR1 SEHNR, CDR2 FQNEAQ (reference sequence). The V end was cut by 5 bases, the J end by 8 bases, with 24 bases between. CDR3 sequence reads: CASSPQASGARDGYTF. The CDR3 nucleotides are TGTGCCAGCAGCCCCCAAGCCTCAGGGGCCAGGGACGGCTACACCTTC.

V is TRBV6-5 and J is TRBJ1-2; D not certain. Germline CDR1 and CDR2: MNHEY and SVGAGI. The ends were cut back, 10 bases at V and 3 bases at J, with 15 bases in the middle. This CDR3 has 13 residues. CDR3 sequence (DNA): TGTGCCACCGCCCTTTCAGTGGACTATGGCTACACCTTC. This translates into CATALSVDYGYTF.

The J gene is TRBJ1-5, the V gene TRBV18; tentative D call: TRBD1 (6 bases). There are 14 residues in the CDR3. Looked up from germline, CDR1 is KGHSH and CDR2 is LQKENI. Between the trimmed V and J ends, which lost 6 bases and 5 bases, there was a span of 14 bases. CDR3 DNA: TGTGCCAGCTCGGGTAAACAGGGTCATCAGCCCCAGCATTTT. This sequence encodes CASSGKQGHQPQHF. The full variable domain, in which reference TRBV18 and TRBJ1-5 provide the parts outside the CDR3, is NAGVMQNPRHLVRRRGQEARLRCSPMKGHSHVYWYRQLPEEGLKFMVYLQKENIIDESGMPKERFSAEFPKEGPSILRIQQVVRGDSAAYFCASSGKQGHQPQHFGDGTRLSIL.

The chain has TRBV2 and TRBJ1-1, with TRBD1 as a possible D gene (6 bases). Between the trimmed V and J ends, which lost 6 bases and 2 bases, there was a span of 7 bases. The germline gives CDR1 SNHLY, CDR2 FYNNEI. The CDR3 length is 12 residues. The CDR3 DNA reads TGTGCCAGCAGGGGGGCAAACACTGAAGCTTTCTTT. It is translated as CASRGANTEAFF.

The sample holds one count of this clone. The rearrangement links TRBV11-2 to TRBJ1-6; 9 nucleotides align to TRBD1. V shed 1 base and J 10 bases; nucleotides not matched to a gene: 5. CDR1 and CDR2 from the germline V gene are SGHAT and FQNNGV. The CDR3 spans 15 residues. CDR3 protein: CASSLAGQGRSPLHF. CDR3 bases: TGTGCCAGCAGCTTAGCGGGACAGGGTCGGTCACCCCTCCACTTT. Supplemented by reference TRBV11-2 and TRBJ1-6, the full variable domain reads EAGVAQSPRYKIIEKRQSVAFWCNPISGHATLYWYQQILGQGPKLLIQFQNNGVVDDSQLPKDRFSAERLKGVDSTLKIQPAKLEDSAVYLCASSLAGQGRSPLHFGNGTRLTVT.

The chain employs TRBV5-1 and TRBJ2-7, with a weak D call TRBD1 (6 bases). The V gene lost 4 bases and the J gene lost 0 bases, with 14 bases spanning the gap. The CDR3 covers 15 residues. Germline V lookup: CDR1 SGHRS, CDR2 YFSETQ. The CDR3 spells CASSIRDTISYEQYF. The CDR3 DNA reads TGCGCCAGCAGCATCCGGGACACCATCTCCTACGAGCAGTACTTC.

This rearrangement joins TRBV6-1 to TRBJ2-7, with D possibly TRBD2 on 5 matching bases. The CDR3 totals 15 residues. CDR1 is MNHNS and CDR2 is SASEGT in the germline V gene. The V and J ends lost 7 bases and 4 bases respectively, with 20 bases between them. CDR3 DNA: TGTGCCAGCAACCCTCCACTAGGCGGTAGATACGAGCAGTACTTC. Residues: CASNPPLGGRYEQYF.